A single sample gave rise to the 26 T cell receptor beta chains below, sequenced in a study of technical replicates of blood from a handful of donors. TCRdb's table, derived via immunoSEQ multiplex PCR, lists solely in-frame clones and lacks some. The table lists 75,000 to 95,000 clones, roughly 94% of them singletons. Specimen: T cells isolated from PBMCs. These receptors all stem from a human donor in good health.

The V and J genes are TRBV19 and TRBJ2-7; D call uncertain. CDR3 length: 15 amino acids. Trimming pared 3 bases from V and 1 base from J, leaving 13 bases between. The germline V gene has CDR1 LNHDA and CDR2 SQIVND (reference sequence). CDR3 in DNA: TGTGCCAGTAGTATGGCGGCGGCTGATTCCTACGAGCAGTACTTC. It is translated as CASSMAAADSYEQYF.

Only one count was recorded for this clone. V is TRBV7-8 and J is TRBJ2-7; possible D gene TRBD2, 6 bases. The V gene's germline CDR1 is SGHVS and CDR2 FQNEAQ. This CDR3 contains 12 residues. Trimming took off 8 bases at V and 0 bases at J, with 8 bases between the two ends. In DNA form, the CDR3 reads TGTGCCAGCGCTAGCGTCTCCTACGAGCAGTACTTC. Amino acid sequence: CASASVSYEQYF. The full variable domain, rest sourced from reference TRBV7-8 and TRBJ2-7, is GAGVSQSPRYKVAKRGQDVALRCDPISGHVSLFWYQQALGQGPEFLTYFQNEAQLDKSGLPSDRFFAERPEGSVSTLKIQRTQQEDSAVYLCASASVSYEQYFGPGTRLTVT.

V gene TRBV25-1 combines with J gene TRBJ1-2; D unclear. V was shortened by 1 base and J by 2 bases, with 8 bases between the two germline ends. The CDR3 has 14 residues. From germline, CDR1 is MGHDK and CDR2 SYGVNS. This chain's CDR3 is CASSESLANYGYTF. The CDR3 DNA sequence: TGTGCCAGCAGTGAATCTCTGGCAAACTATGGCTACACCTTC.

The chain links TRBV7-9 to TRBJ2-2; the D gene is possibly TRBD1 (6 bases). This CDR3 has 14 residues. Germline CDR1 SEHNR, CDR2 FQNEAQ (reference sequence). The ends were cut back, 5 bases at V and 11 bases at J, with 18 bases in the middle. CDR3 coding DNA: TGTGCCAGCAGCGCCAGACAGGAATTCGGTGAGCTGTTTTTT. It encodes CASSARQEFGELFF.

The chain carries TRBV2 and TRBJ1-4, with TRBD1 as a possible D gene (5 bases). The length of the CDR3 is 14 residues. Germline V gives CDR1 SNHLY, CDR2 FYNNEI. Trimming removed 4 bases at V and 0 bases at J, with 6 bases between. The CDR3 region has the DNA TGTGCCAGCAGTGGGACAACAACTAATGAAAAACTGTTTTTT. This encodes CASSGTTTNEKLFF. Drawing the rest from reference TRBV2 and TRBJ1-4, the complete variable domain is EPEVTQTPSHQVTQMGQEVILRCVPISNHLYFYWYRQILGQKVEFLVSFYNNEISEKSEIFDDQFSVERPDGSNFTLKIRSTKLEDSAMYFCASSGTTTNEKLFFGSGTQLSVL.

The genes are TRBV11-3 and TRBJ2-5, with D possibly being TRBD2 (7 bases). Germline V lookup: CDR1 SGHNT, CDR2 YENEEA. The CDR3 covers 17 residues. The V end was cut by 5 bases, the J end by 3 bases, with 22 bases between. This CDR3 reads CASSPSLGRGLKETQYF. Here the CDR3 DNA reads TGTGCCAGCAGCCCTTCCCTCGGGCGGGGGCTTAAAGAGACCCAGTACTTC.

The chain joins TRBV4-2 to TRBJ2-5, with 12 bases matching TRBD2. V dropped 4 bases and J dropped 5; count of bases not matched to a gene: 8. Germline assignment: CDR1 LGHNA and CDR2 YNFKEQ. The length of the CDR3 is 16 residues. CDR3 sequence: CASSPSSGGGSETQYF. Written as DNA, the CDR3 is TGTGCCAGCAGCCCATCTAGCGGGGGGGGCTCCGAGACCCAGTACTTC.

V usage is TRBV27 and J usage is TRBJ2-3, with D possibly TRBD2 on 5 matching bases. This CDR3 comprises 16 residues. Trimming pared 8 bases from V and 0 bases from J, leaving 18 bases between. Looked up from germline, CDR1 is MNHEY and CDR2 is SMNVEV (reference sequence). The CDR3 sequence is CASRLNGRTSTDTQYF. CDR3 nucleotides: TGTGCCAGCCGCCTTAACGGACGGACTAGCACAGATACGCAGTATTTT.

V gene TRBV6-1 combines with J gene TRBJ1-2; TRBD1 might be the D (5 bases). Germline CDR1 and CDR2: MNHNS and SASEGT. This CDR3 contains 17 residues. V was clipped by 3 bases and J by 2 bases, with 19 bases between them. The CDR3 sequence: CASSDLGLSPRNYGYTF. CDR3 nucleotides: TGTGCCAGCAGTGATTTGGGACTTTCCCCCCGCAACTATGGCTACACCTTC.

The sample holds a few counts of this clone. CDR3 sequence reads: CASSSLAVTEAFF. The CDR3 nucleotides read TGTGCCAGCAGCTCCCTCGCGGTCACTGAAGCTTTCTTT. The chain has TRBV6-5 and TRBJ1-1; no firm D call. Trimming stripped 6 bases from V and 4 bases from J, with 12 bases between. Germline assignment: CDR1 MNHEY and CDR2 SVGAGI. CDR3 length equals 13 residues.

V is TRBV19 and J is TRBJ2-1; 15 bases line up with TRBD2. Looked up from germline, CDR1 is LNHDA and CDR2 is SQIVND (reference sequence). The J segment lost 8 bases and the V segment lost 7 bases, leaving 18 bases of the junction unmatched. The CDR3 runs 19 residues. The CDR3 coding sequence is TGTGCCAGTAAAGGGATCCGGACTAGCGGGAGGGGTTTTGATGATGAGCAGTTCTTC. Translating it yields CASKGIRTSGRGFDDEQFF.

The chain is built from TRBV27 and TRBJ2-3; D may be TRBD1 (5 bases). This CDR3 comprises 14 residues. Germline CDR1 and CDR2: MNHEY and SMNVEV (reference sequence). V was pared by 4 bases and J by 2 bases, with 10 bases between. The CDR3 sequence is CASSSGQLTDTQYF. CDR3 DNA sequence: TGTGCCAGCAGTTCAGGGCAGCTCACAGATACGCAGTATTTT.

This chain joins TRBV4-2 and TRBJ2-7; TRBD2 matches 15 bases. The V gene's germline CDR1 is LGHNA and CDR2 YNFKEQ. This CDR3 has 17 amino acids. The trim removed 4 bases at V and 4 bases at J, leaving 8 bases unmatched. The CDR3 loop is CASSPWTSGGASYEQYF. In DNA form, the CDR3 reads TGTGCCAGCAGCCCCTGGACTAGCGGGGGGGCATCATACGAGCAGTACTTC.

The V call is TRBV11-3, the J call TRBJ2-7; perhaps TRBD2 as D (5 bases). CDR1 SGHNT and CDR2 YENEEA come from the germline V gene. The ends were cut back, 7 bases at V and 9 bases at J, with 13 bases in the middle. This CDR3 comprises 11 residues. The CDR3 region has the DNA TGTGCCAGCATGGTGCGGGCGCCGCAGTACTTC. It yields the protein CASMVRAPQYF.

The chain recombines TRBV28 with TRBJ1-2; maybe TRBD1 (5 bases). CDR1 MDHEN and CDR2 SYDVKM come from the germline V gene. The CDR3 loop spans 13 amino acids. The germline V and J ends were trimmed by 5 bases and 4 bases, with 11 bases remaining between them. This chain's CDR3 is CASSIRGGYGYTF. CDR3 sequence (DNA): TGTGCCAGCAGTATTAGGGGCGGCTATGGCTACACCTTC.

This rearrangement joins TRBV10-3 to TRBJ2-7; 11 bases are a match to TRBD1. The CDR3 has 14 residues. The trim removed 8 bases at V and 7 bases at J, leaving 10 bases unmatched. Per germline, CDR1 ENHRY and CDR2 SYGVKD. The CDR3 DNA follows: TGTGCCATCCTTGGGGACAGGGGGTCGCGGGAGCAGTACTTC. It codes for CAILGDRGSREQYF.

The genes are TRBV5-4 and TRBJ2-3; D is possibly TRBD1 (6 bases). V was clipped by 4 bases and J by 1 base, with 16 bases between them. CDR1 and CDR2 (germline): SGHNT, YYREEE (reference sequence). The CDR3 length is 16 residues. This CDR3 reads CASSLTGFRGTDTQYF. CDR3 in DNA: TGTGCCAGCAGCCTTACAGGGTTTCGGGGCACAGATACGCAGTATTTT.

The V and J genes are TRBV5-8 and TRBJ1-1; D perhaps matches TRBD1 (5 bases). This CDR3 comprises 10 residues. Per germline, CDR1 SGHTS and CDR2 YDEGEE. Deletions cut 0 bases from V and 11 bases from J, with 5 bases between. The CDR3 reads CASSLGQAFF. The DNA of the CDR3 is TGTGCCAGCAGCTTGGGACAGGCTTTCTTT.

This rearrangement joins TRBV27 to TRBJ1-5; 7 nucleotides match TRBD1. With V trimmed by 1 base and J by 0 bases, 9 bases remained unmatched. The CDR3 length is 18 residues. Germline CDR1 and CDR2: MNHEY and SMNVEV (reference sequence). The CDR3 loop reads CASSLFQTGRYSNQPQHF. CDR3 DNA sequence: TGTGCCAGCAGTTTATTCCAGACAGGGCGGTATAGCAATCAGCCCCAGCATTTT.

Written as DNA, the CDR3 is TGTGCCAGCAGTGCATACAGGGAGTGGGCCGGGGAGCTGTTTTTT. Protein: CASSAYREWAGELFF. The gene calls are TRBV6-1 and TRBJ2-2, with D perhaps matching TRBD1 (6 bases). This CDR3 comprises 15 residues. Trimming cost V 4 bases and J 6 bases, with 15 bases left between them. Per germline, CDR1 MNHNS and CDR2 SASEGT.

The chain has TRBV5-1 and TRBJ2-1; 7 bases line up with TRBD2. This CDR3 spans 18 amino acids. V was clipped by 4 bases and J by 1 base; unmatched bases: 14. Germline CDR1 and CDR2: SGHRS and YFSETQ. CDR3 sequence (DNA): TGCGCCAGCAGCCAACGTGGGAGCCCGGGAGGATCCTACAATGAGCAGTTCTTC. It is translated as CASSQRGSPGGSYNEQFF. The entire variable domain, with the rest obtained from reference TRBV5-1 and TRBJ2-1, is as follows: KAGVTQTPRYLIKTRGQQVTLSCSPISGHRSVSWYQQTPGQGLQFLFEYFSETQRNKGNFPGRFSGRQFSNSRSEMNVSTLELGDSALYLCASSQRGSPGGSYNEQFFGPGTRLTVL.

The V call is TRBV9, the J call TRBJ1-1; tentative D call: TRBD1 (6 bases). Germline lookup yields CDR1 SGDLS and CDR2 YYNGEE. This CDR3 contains 16 residues. Trimming took 0 bases from V and 0 from J, leaving 12 bases between them. The chain's CDR3 is CASSVDGQGMNTEAFF. The CDR3 DNA sequence: TGTGCCAGCAGCGTAGATGGTCAGGGGATGAACACTGAAGCTTTCTTT.

This chain uses TRBV19 with TRBJ1-1; TRBD1 aligns across 8 bases. CDR1 and CDR2 from the germline V gene are LNHDA and SQIVND (reference sequence). The CDR3 consists of 14 residues. After removal of 7 bases from V and 1 base from J, the junction contained 5 bases not matched to a gene. CDR3 sequence: CASTSDRANTEAFF. The CDR3 bases are TGTGCCAGTACCTCGGACAGGGCGAACACTGAAGCTTTCTTT.

V is TRBV9 and J is TRBJ1-2; TRBD1 matches at 7 bases. J was trimmed by 3 bases and V by 0 bases; bases with no gene match: 5. Germline V gene data show CDR1 as SGDLS and CDR2 as YYNGEE. The CDR3 loop spans 15 amino acids. The CDR3 DNA reads TGTGCCAGCAGCGTAGCGGAAGGGGGCCACTATGGCTACACCTTC. Protein product: CASSVAEGGHYGYTF. Complete variable domain (other parts from reference TRBV9 and TRBJ1-2): DSGVTQTPKHLITATGQRVTLRCSPRSGDLSVYWYQQSLDQGLQFLIQYYNGEERAKGNILERFSAQQFPDLHSELNLSSLELGDSALYFCASSVAEGGHYGYTFGSGTRLTVV.

This clone is a singleton in its sample. V usage is TRBV27 and J usage is TRBJ1-1; TRBD1 agrees at 10 bases. V dropped 4 bases and J dropped 11; count of bases not matched to a gene: 16. Germline V gene sequence: CDR1 MNHEY, CDR2 SMNVEV (reference sequence). The CDR3 spans 16 residues. CDR3: CASSSLRGTGEIWAFF. In nucleotides, the CDR3 is TGTGCCAGCAGTTCCTTACGGGGGACAGGGGAGATTTGGGCTTTCTTT.

The chain employs TRBV11-2 and TRBJ1-6; D possibly corresponds to TRBD1 (5 bases). CDR1 is SGHAT, CDR2 FQNNGV, per germline. This CDR3 spans 18 amino acids. V was pared by 1 base and J by 5 bases, with 18 bases between. The CDR3 coding sequence is TGTGCCAGCAGCTTAGCTCCATTGGGGCCTTGGGATAATTCACCCCTCCACTTT. It encodes CASSLAPLGPWDNSPLHF. Full variable domain (rest looked up from reference TRBV11-2 and TRBJ1-6): EAGVAQSPRYKIIEKRQSVAFWCNPISGHATLYWYQQILGQGPKLLIQFQNNGVVDDSQLPKDRFSAERLKGVDSTLKIQPAKLEDSAVYLCASSLAPLGPWDNSPLHFGNGTRLTVT.